Each of the 14 T cell receptor beta chains below was sequenced from the same sample in a study of T cell repertoires in cytomegalovirus infection. Via MiXCR, TCRdb re-called the reads, giving one row per CDR3 protein. The table lists around 350,000 distinct CDR3 sequences, about a sixth of them singletons, with 8.7% in the top ten. Material for sequencing was PBMCs. The receptors here all came from a human donor in good health (CMV status not recorded). Some clones in this sample may be carry-over from other donors' samples.

About this clonotype itself: The junction and the germline gene differ at one end; a read error may be behind it. V usage is TRBV19 and J usage is TRBJ2-1; a weak D match, TRBD2 (7 bases). The CDR3 has 15 amino acids. The V gene's germline CDR1 is LNHDA and CDR2 SQIVND (reference sequence). CDR3 amino acids: CTSTPTGGVYNEQFF. In DNA, the CDR3 is TGTACCAGTACCCCGACGGGGGGCGTCTACAATGAGCAGTTCTTC.

The chain uses TRBV20-1 and TRBJ2-1, with a tentative D call TRBD1 (5 bases). Trimming took off 5 bases at V and 9 bases at J, with 11 bases between the two ends. Germline V gene sequence: CDR1 DFQATT, CDR2 SNEGSKA (reference sequence). CDR3 length: 11 residues. Written as DNA, the CDR3 is TGCAGTGCTTCCAGGGCCCGTGAGCAGTTCTTC. The encoded protein is CSASRAREQFF.

This clonotype has a single count. The genes are TRBV14 and TRBJ2-1; D is unresolved. Between the trimmed V and J ends, which lost 6 bases and 9 bases, there was a span of 9 bases. The CDR3 totals 11 residues. The germline V gene encodes CDR1 SGHDN and CDR2 FVKESK. Here the CDR3 reads CASSSAFEQFF. The CDR3 DNA is TGTGCCAGCAGTTCAGCGTTTGAGCAGTTCTTC. Full variable domain (outside the CDR3, taken from reference TRBV14 and TRBJ2-1): EAGVTQFPSHSVIEKGQTVTLRCDPISGHDNLYWYRRVMGKEIKFLLHFVKESKQDESGMPNNRFLAERTGGTYSTLKVQPAELEDSGVYFCASSSAFEQFFGPGTRLTVL.

In the case of this clonotype: It may be a read error: a sequence one base away is much more abundant. The chain combines TRBV7-8 with TRBJ2-1; possible D gene TRBD2, 5 bases. CDR3 length: 16 amino acids. Germline V lookup: CDR1 SGHVS, CDR2 FQNEAQ. The V end was cut by 8 bases, the J end by 3 bases, with 20 bases between. CDR3 nucleotide sequence: TGTGCCAGCTGCGGAATAATTGGGAGTATCTACAATGAGCAGTTCTTC. Protein: CASCGIIGSIYNEQFF.

V and J are TRBV19 and TRBJ2-1; D remains unclear. Trimming took 0 bases from V and 7 from J, leaving 13 bases between them. The CDR3 length is 15 residues. Germline assignment: CDR1 LNHDA and CDR2 SQIVND (reference sequence). The CDR3 DNA is TGTGCCAGTAGTATAGATTGGGCTGAGTTAAATGAGCAGTTCTTC. The encoded protein is CASSIDWAELNEQFF.

The chain is built from TRBV2 and TRBJ2-1; tentatively, D is TRBD1 or TRBD2 (6 bases each). The germline CDR1 and CDR2 sequences are SNHLY and FYNNEI. The CDR3 has 13 residues. Trimming stripped 4 bases from V and 9 bases from J, with 13 bases between. In DNA, the CDR3 is TGTGCCAGCAGTGTGTCGGGGGCTGGTGAGCAGTTCTTC. This sequence encodes CASSVSGAGEQFF.

The chain carries TRBV19 and TRBJ2-1; 7 bases agree with TRBD2. Per the germline V gene, CDR1 is LNHDA and CDR2 is SQIVND (reference sequence). Trimming cost V 7 bases and J 4 bases; bases outside gene matches: 16. The CDR3 extends over 17 amino acids. The CDR3 loop reads CASMGGSGGILYNEQFF. DNA of the CDR3: TGTGCCAGTATGGGGGGGAGCGGCGGGATACTATACAATGAGCAGTTCTTC.

J is TRBJ2-7 and V is TRBV15; D is uncertain. This CDR3 is 11 amino acids long. V shed 4 bases and J shed 4 bases, with 5 bases lying between them. Germline lookup yields CDR1 LNHNV and CDR2 YYDKDF (reference sequence). CDR3 sequence: CATSINYEQYF. CDR3 nucleotides: TGTGCCACCAGCATAAATTACGAGCAGTACTTC.

There are a few counts of this clonotype. The V call is TRBV15, the J call TRBJ2-3, with no clear D. V lost 1 base, J lost 2 bases, and 13 bases lay in between. The CDR3 length is 16 residues. CDR1 LNHNV and CDR2 YYDKDF come from the germline V gene (reference sequence). CDR3 sequence: CATSRVVWELTDTQYF. CDR3 bases: TGTGCCACCAGCAGAGTGGTGTGGGAACTCACAGATACGCAGTATTTT. Full variable domain (missing parts from reference TRBV15 and TRBJ2-3): DAMVIQNPRYQVTQFGKPVTLSCSQTLNHNVMYWYQQKSSQAPKLLFHYYDKDFNNEADTPDNFQSRRPNTSFCFLDIRSPGLGDTAMYLCATSRVVWELTDTQYFGPGTRLTVL.

This clonotype has a count of ten or more. The rearrangement joins TRBV7-8 to TRBJ2-2; D may match TRBD1 or TRBD2 (5 bases each). In germline, CDR1 is SGHVS, CDR2 FQNEAQ. The CDR3 has 15 residues. Deletions cut 3 bases from V and 6 bases from J, with 14 bases between. As DNA, the CDR3 is TGTGCCAGCAGCTTGAGGACCCGGGGCGCCGGGGAGCTGTTTTTT. Amino acids: CASSLRTRGAGELFF.

This clonotype came up many times. The chain has TRBV6-2 or TRBV6-3 and TRBJ1-5; D gene uncertain. This CDR3 is built from 13 residues. V lost 6 bases and J lost 4, with 10 bases in between. CDR1 is MNHEY, CDR2 SVGEGT, per germline. For the CDR3, the DNA is TGTGCCAGCAGCGGCTCCCGAAATCAGCCCCAGCATTTT. Translation gives CASSGSRNQPQHF.

This clonotype came up a few times. The rearrangement links TRBV19 to TRBJ1-6, with 12 bases identical to TRBD1. This CDR3 is 15 amino acids long. With 9 bases clipped from V and 7 bases from J, the junction kept 7 bases outside the gene matches. The germline CDR1 and CDR2 sequences are LNHDA and SQIVND (reference sequence). The CDR3 loop reads CASHVGTGGNSPLHF. The CDR3 region has the DNA TGTGCCAGCCACGTAGGGACAGGGGGCAATTCACCCCTCCACTTT.

This chain uses TRBV4-3 with TRBJ2-1; 10 bases fit TRBD2. V was clipped by 0 bases and J by 4 bases; unmatched bases: 6. Germline V gene sequence: CDR1 LGHNA, CDR2 YSLEER. The CDR3 runs 17 residues. CDR3 loop: CASSQEGLAGAYNEQFF. The CDR3 DNA sequence: TGCGCCAGCAGCCAAGAGGGGCTAGCGGGAGCTTACAATGAGCAGTTCTTC.

This clonotype has only a few counts. The rearrangement uses TRBV4-3 and TRBJ2-5; D could derive from TRBD1 or TRBD2 (6 bases each). V shed 3 bases and J shed 2 bases, with 13 bases lying between them. The CDR3 is 15 residues long. Germline values: CDR1 LGHNA, CDR2 YSLEER. The CDR3 here is CASSHRRGSQETQYF. CDR3 nucleotide sequence: TGCGCCAGCAGCCACCGGAGGGGGAGTCAAGAGACCCAGTACTTC.